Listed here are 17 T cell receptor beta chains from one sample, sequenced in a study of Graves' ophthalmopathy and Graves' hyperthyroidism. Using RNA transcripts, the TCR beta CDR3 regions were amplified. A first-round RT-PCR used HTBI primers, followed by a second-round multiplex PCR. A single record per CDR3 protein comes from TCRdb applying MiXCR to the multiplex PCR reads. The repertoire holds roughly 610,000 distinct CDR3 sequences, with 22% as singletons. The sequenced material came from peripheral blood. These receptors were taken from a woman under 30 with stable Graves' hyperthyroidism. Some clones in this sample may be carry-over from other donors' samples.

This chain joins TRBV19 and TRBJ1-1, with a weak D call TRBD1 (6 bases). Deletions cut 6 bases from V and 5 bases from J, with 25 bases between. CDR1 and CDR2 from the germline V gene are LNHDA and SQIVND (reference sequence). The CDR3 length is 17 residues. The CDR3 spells CASSPLVGRGPDTEAFF. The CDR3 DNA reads TGTGCCAGTAGCCCCCTCGTGGGCAGGGGTCCTGATACTGAAGCTTTCTTT.

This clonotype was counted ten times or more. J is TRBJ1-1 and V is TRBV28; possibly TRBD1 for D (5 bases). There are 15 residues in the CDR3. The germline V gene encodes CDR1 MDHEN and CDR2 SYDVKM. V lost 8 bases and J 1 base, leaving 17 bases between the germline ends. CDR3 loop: CASHGVIGANTEAFF. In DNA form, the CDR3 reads TGTGCCAGCCACGGAGTTATAGGGGCGAACACTGAAGCTTTCTTT.

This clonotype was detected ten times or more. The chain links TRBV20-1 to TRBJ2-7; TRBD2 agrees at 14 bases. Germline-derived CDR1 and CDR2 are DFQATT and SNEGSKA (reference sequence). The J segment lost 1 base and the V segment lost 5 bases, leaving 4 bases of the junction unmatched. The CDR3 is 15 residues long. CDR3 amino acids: CSADGTSGSSYEQYF. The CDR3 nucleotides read TGCAGTGCTGACGGGACTAGCGGGAGTTCCTACGAGCAGTACTTC.

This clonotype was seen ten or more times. CDR3 in amino acids: CATSDSQGVGTEAFF. The CDR3 DNA reads TGTGCCACCAGTGATTCTCAGGGCGTGGGCACTGAAGCTTTCTTT. The chain links TRBV24-1 to TRBJ1-1, with a tentative D call TRBD1 (5 bases). The V end lost 2 bases, the J end lost 4 bases, and 13 bases lay between the germline ends. Germline CDR1 KGHDR, CDR2 SFDVKD. This CDR3 comprises 15 residues.

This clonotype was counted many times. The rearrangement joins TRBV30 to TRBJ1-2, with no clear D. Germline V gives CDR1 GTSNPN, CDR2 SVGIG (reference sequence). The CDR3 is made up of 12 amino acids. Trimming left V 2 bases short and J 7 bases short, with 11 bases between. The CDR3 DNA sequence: TGTGCCTGGAGTCGATCGGAGGGTGGCTACACCTTC. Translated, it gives CAWSRSEGGYTF.

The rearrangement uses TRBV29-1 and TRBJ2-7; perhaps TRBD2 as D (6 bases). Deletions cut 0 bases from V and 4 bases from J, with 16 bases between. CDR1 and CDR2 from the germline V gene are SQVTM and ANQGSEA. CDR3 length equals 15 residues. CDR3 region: CSVEDLEGRRYEQYF. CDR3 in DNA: TGCAGCGTTGAAGATCTGGAGGGGCGTAGGTACGAGCAGTACTTC.

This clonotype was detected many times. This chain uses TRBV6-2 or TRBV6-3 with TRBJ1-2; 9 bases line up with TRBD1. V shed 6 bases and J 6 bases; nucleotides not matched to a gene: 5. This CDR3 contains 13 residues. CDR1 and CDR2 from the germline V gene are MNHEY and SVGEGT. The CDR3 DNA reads TGTGCCAGCAGCGATGGGACAGGGAATGGCTACACCTTC. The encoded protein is CASSDGTGNGYTF.

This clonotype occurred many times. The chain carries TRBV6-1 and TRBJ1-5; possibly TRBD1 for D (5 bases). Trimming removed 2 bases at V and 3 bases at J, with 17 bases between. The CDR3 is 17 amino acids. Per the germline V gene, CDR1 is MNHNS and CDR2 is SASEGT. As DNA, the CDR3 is TGTGCCAGCAGTGAATACGTTGTTTTGACAGACAATCAGCCCCAGCATTTT. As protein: CASSEYVVLTDNQPQHF.

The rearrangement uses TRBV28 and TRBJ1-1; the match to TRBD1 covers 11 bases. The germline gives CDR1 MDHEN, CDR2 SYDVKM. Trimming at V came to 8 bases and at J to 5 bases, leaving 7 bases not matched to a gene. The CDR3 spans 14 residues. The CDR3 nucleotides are TGTGCCAGCCGGACAGGGGGCGCGGTGACTGAAGCTTTCTTT. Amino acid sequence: CASRTGGAVTEAFF.

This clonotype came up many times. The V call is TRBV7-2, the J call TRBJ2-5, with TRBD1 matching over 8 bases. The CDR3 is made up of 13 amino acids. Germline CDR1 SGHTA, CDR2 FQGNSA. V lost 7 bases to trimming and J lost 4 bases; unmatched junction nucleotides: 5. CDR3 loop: CASTTDRGETQYF. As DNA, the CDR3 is TGTGCCAGCACGACCGACAGGGGAGAGACCCAGTACTTC.

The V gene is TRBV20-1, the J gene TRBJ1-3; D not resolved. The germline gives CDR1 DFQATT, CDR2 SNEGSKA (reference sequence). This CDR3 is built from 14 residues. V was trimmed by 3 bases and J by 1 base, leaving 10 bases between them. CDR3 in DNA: TGCAGTGCTAGCGAGGTATCATCTGGAAACACCATATATTTT. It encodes CSASEVSSGNTIYF.

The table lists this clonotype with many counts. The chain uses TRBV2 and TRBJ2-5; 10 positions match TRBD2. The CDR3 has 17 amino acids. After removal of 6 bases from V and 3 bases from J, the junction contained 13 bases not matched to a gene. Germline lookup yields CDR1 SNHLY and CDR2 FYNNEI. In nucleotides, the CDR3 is TGTGCCAGCAGAGGAGCGGGGGGGACCGTTGATGAAGAGACCCAGTACTTC. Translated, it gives CASRGAGGTVDEETQYF.

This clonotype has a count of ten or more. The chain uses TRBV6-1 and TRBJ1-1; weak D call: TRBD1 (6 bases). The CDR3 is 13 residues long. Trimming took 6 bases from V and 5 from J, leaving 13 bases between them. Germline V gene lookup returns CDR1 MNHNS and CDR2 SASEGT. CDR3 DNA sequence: TGTGCCAGCAGGGACAGACCCAGGACTGAAGCTTTCTTT. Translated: CASRDRPRTEAFF.

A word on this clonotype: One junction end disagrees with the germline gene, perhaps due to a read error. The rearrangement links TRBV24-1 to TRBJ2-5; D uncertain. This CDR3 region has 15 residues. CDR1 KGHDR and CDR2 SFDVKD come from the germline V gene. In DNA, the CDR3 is TGTGCCATCAGTGATCAAATTTCGGCGGTGGAGACCCAGTACTTC. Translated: CAISDQISAVETQYF.

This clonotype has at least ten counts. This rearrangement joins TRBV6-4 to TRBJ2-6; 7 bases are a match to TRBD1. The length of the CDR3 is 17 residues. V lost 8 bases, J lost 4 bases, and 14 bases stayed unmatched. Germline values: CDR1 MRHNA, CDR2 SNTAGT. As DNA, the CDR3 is TGTGCCAGCCGAGACAGGGTTTATGGGCCCGGGGCCAACGTCCTGACTTTC. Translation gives CASRDRVYGPGANVLTF.

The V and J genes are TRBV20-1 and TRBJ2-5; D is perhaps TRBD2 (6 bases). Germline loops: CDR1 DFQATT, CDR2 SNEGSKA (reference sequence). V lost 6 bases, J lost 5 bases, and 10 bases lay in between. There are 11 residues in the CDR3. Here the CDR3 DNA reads TGCAGTGCCAATGGAGGGGAGACCCAGTACTTC. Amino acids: CSANGGETQYF.

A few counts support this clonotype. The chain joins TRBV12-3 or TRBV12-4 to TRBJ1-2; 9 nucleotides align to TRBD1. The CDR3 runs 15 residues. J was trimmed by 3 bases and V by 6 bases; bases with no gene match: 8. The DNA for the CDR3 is TGTGCCAGCAGGATGGGAGGGACAGGGCACTATGGCTACACCTTC. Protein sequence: CASRMGGTGHYGYTF.